Listed below are T cell receptor beta chains from one sample, sequenced in a study of OX40 agonist ivuxolimab in advanced cancers. Sequencing used immunoSEQ multiplex PCR; TCRdb keeps in-frame clones, though not all of them. This table has about 50,000 clones, 70% to 90% appearing once. The specimen was CD4+ or CD8+ T cells sorted from blood, collected in a trial of the OX40 agonist ivuxolimab. The receptors originated from an adult with an advanced solid tumor such as melanoma, head and neck, liver or kidney cancer. The CDR3 runs from the conserved cysteine through the conserved F or W. The D gene is left open where the match is weak. Clone size is shown for a subset of rows, as once, few, many or a class of expanded clone.

D | J | V | size | CDR3 | DNA
NA | TRBJ1-2 | TRBV28 | NA | CASRPEMKRDGYTF | TGTGCCAGCAGGCCGGAGATGAAACGGGATGGCTACACCTTC
TRBD1 | TRBJ2-7 | TRBV19 | NA | CASSFRTGISYEQYF | TGTGCCAGCAGCTTTCGGACAGGGATCTCCTACGAGCAGTACTTC
NA | TRBJ1-2 | TRBV7-9 | NA | CASSSGTERVTIGYTF | TGTGCCAGCAGCTCTGGGACGGAAAGGGTCACTATTGGCTACACCTTC
TRBD2 | TRBJ2-4 | TRBV7-2 | NA | CASRPQAGAKNIQYF | TGTGCCAGCAGACCTCAAGCGGGGGCCAAAAACATTCAGTACTTC
TRBD1 | TRBJ2-1 | TRBV9 | NA | CATGGTGEQFF | TGTGCCACCGGGGGGACAGGGGAGCAGTTCTTC
TRBD2 | TRBJ2-1 | TRBV6-5 | NA | CASSSSTSGSRGEQFF | TGTGCCAGCAGTTCCTCGACTAGCGGGAGTCGCGGTGAGCAGTTCTTC
NA | TRBJ2-7 | TRBV30 | NA | CAWSVKWGGRIEQYF | TGTGCCTGGAGTGTAAAATGGGGCGGCAGGATCGAGCAGTACTTC
NA | TRBJ1-1 | TRBV19 | once | CASSPGEGEAFF | TGTGCCAGTAGTCCAGGGGAAGGTGAAGCTTTCTTT
NA | TRBJ2-7 | TRBV7-6 | NA | CASSLASGRAYEQYF | TGTGCCAGCAGCTTAGCGAGTGGCAGAGCTTACGAGCAGTACTTC
NA | TRBJ2-1 | TRBV13 | NA | CASSLSLVYNEQFF | TGTGCCAGCAGCTTGTCTCTGGTCTACAATGAGCAGTTCTTC
NA | TRBJ2-1 | TRBV5-8 | NA | CAAGYNEQFF | TGTGCCGCCGGGTACAATGAGCAGTTCTTC
TRBD2 | TRBJ2-5 | TRBV11-3 | few | CASSLDRPSGTTQYF | TGTGCCAGCAGCTTAGATCGGCCTAGCGGCACGACCCAGTACTTC
TRBD1 | TRBJ2-2 | TRBV7-9 | NA | CASSQTLGTGSGELFF | TGTGCCAGCAGCCAGACGTTGGGGACAGGGTCCGGGGAGCTGTTTTTT
NA | TRBJ1-6 | TRBV7-8 | NA | CASSSEASSYNSPLHF | TGTGCCAGCAGCTCCGAGGCCAGCTCCTATAATTCACCCCTCCACTTT
NA | TRBJ2-1 | TRBV5-1 | NA | CASSPRRTADEQFF | TGCGCCAGCAGCCCCCGAAGGACTGCGGATGAGCAGTTCTTC
TRBD2 | TRBJ2-2 | TRBV4-3 | NA | CASSQGTGGNTGELFF | TGCGCCAGCAGCCAAGGTACGGGGGGAAACACCGGGGAGCTGTTTTTT
NA | TRBJ2-7 | TRBV19 | few | CASSAGLSYEQYF | TGTGCCAGTAGTGCGGGACTTTCCTACGAGCAGTACTTC
NA | TRBJ2-7 | TRBV7-9 | NA | CASSGAPGVVYEQYF | TGTGCCAGCAGCGGAGCCCCGGGGGTGGTCTACGAGCAGTACTTC
TRBD2 | TRBJ2-1 | TRBV7-9 | NA | CASSFSGNNEQFF | TGTGCCAGCAGCTTTAGCGGGAACAATGAGCAGTTCTTC
NA | TRBJ2-7 | TRBV27 | NA | CASSFIWGHEQYF | TGTGCCAGCAGTTTTATCTGGGGCCACGAGCAGTACTTC
NA | TRBJ2-2 | TRBV9 | NA | CASSVGTGELFF | TGTGCCAGCAGCGTAGGGACCGGGGAGCTGTTTTTT
TRBD2 | TRBJ2-2 | TRBV5-1 | NA | CASSPGLTSGRKNTGELFF | TGCGCCAGCAGTCCCGGCCTTACTAGCGGGAGGAAGAACACCGGGGAGCTGTTTTTT
NA | TRBJ2-1 | TRBV29-1 | once | CSVESWVVTTDEQFF | TGCAGCGTTGAGAGTTGGGTAGTCACCACGGATGAGCAGTTCTTC
NA | TRBJ2-5 | TRBV5-6 | NA | CASSLAQDGLQLRTQYF | TGTGCCAGCAGCTTGGCCCAAGATGGGCTACAGCTTCGGACCCAGTACTTC
TRBD1 | TRBJ1-1 | TRBV19 | NA | CASSIDRTGGDRGAFF | TGTGCCAGTAGTATAGATCGTACAGGGGGGGACCGTGGAGCTTTCTTT
NA | TRBJ1-3 | TRBV4-3 | NA | CASSQKPGHRGLSSGNTIYF | TGCGCCAGCAGCCAGAAACCGGGACACCGAGGCTTAAGCTCTGGAAACACCATATATTTT
NA | TRBJ2-2 | TRBV28 | NA | CASRQTGRAGELFF | TGTGCCAGCAGGCAAACAGGGAGGGCCGGGGAGCTGTTTTTT
NA | TRBJ2-1 | TRBV9 | NA | CASSPRLVWDEQFF | TGTGCCAGCAGCCCCCGACTAGTGTGGGATGAGCAGTTCTTC
NA | TRBJ2-7 | TRBV5-5 | NA | CASSLRLNSYEQYF | TGTGCCAGCAGCCTTAGACTCAACTCCTACGAGCAGTACTTC
NA | TRBJ1-5 | TRBV28 | NA | CASSFSTGGPQHF | TGTGCCAGCAGTTTTTCTACCGGGGGCCCCCAGCATTTT
TRBD1 | TRBJ1-2 | TRBV19 | NA | CASSWGTGVNYGYTF | TGTGCCAGTAGTTGGGGGACAGGAGTTAACTATGGCTACACCTTC